These 21 T cell receptor beta chains were sequenced from one sample in a study of liver allograft versus peripheral blood T cells. The wider study: Transplanted livers and recipients' peripheral blood had their T cell receptor repertoires compared.

One entry per CDR3 protein, called by TCRdb with MiXCR from the reads. The sample holds thousands of distinct CDR3 sequences, approximately 15% seen once. These receptors were taken from a human patient who had a liver transplant. Some T cells may have originated in the graft donor.

In its sample, this clonotype was seen a few times. The chain recombines TRBV12-3 or TRBV12-4 with TRBJ1-2, with D possibly matching TRBD1 (5 bases). The CDR3 sequence is 11 residues long. V shed 6 bases and J shed 8 bases, with 10 bases lying between them. CDR3 bases: TGTGCCAGCAGCCTAGGGGTCGGCTACACCTTC. This translates into CASSLGVGYTF.

This clonotype occurred many times. The chain combines TRBV5-4 with TRBJ1-2; D is unresolved. This CDR3 is built from 13 residues. V was cut by 2 bases and J by 8 bases, with 13 bases left in between. The germline gives CDR1 SGHNT, CDR2 YYREEE (reference sequence). As DNA, the CDR3 is TGTGCCAGCAGCTTTGGCCAGGCACAAGGCTACACCTTC. This sequence encodes CASSFGQAQGYTF.

By proportion, this clonotype is medium-sized. The CDR3 sequence: CASSLAEGDYGYTF. Written as DNA, the CDR3 is TGTGCCAGCAGCTTGGCCGAGGGGGACTATGGCTACACCTTC. J is TRBJ1-2 and V is TRBV5-6, with a possible D match to TRBD1 (6 bases). Per germline, CDR1 SGHDT and CDR2 YYEEEE. The CDR3 consists of 14 residues. V was pared by 0 bases and J by 3 bases, with 9 bases between.

This clonotype rates as medium-sized. The chain joins TRBV6-5 to TRBJ1-2; D is uncertain. Germline V gene lookup returns CDR1 MNHEY and CDR2 SVGAGI. V shed 5 bases and J shed 1 base, with 5 bases lying between them. The CDR3 runs 12 residues. The CDR3 protein is CASSPSNYGYTF. In nucleotides, the CDR3 is TGTGCCAGCAGTCCAAGTAACTATGGCTACACCTTC.

Regarding this clonotype: Since a much larger clone is just one base distant, this may be a read error. The chain recombines TRBV19 with TRBJ1-6; D perhaps matches TRBD1 (5 bases). V gave up 3 bases and J gave up 15 bases, with 12 bases separating them. Per germline, CDR1 LNHDA and CDR2 SQIVND (reference sequence). The CDR3 is made up of 12 amino acids. CDR3 sequence: CASSMGEPRLHF. The CDR3 DNA sequence: TGTGCCAGTAGTATGGGGGAGCCACGCCTCCACTTT.

This clonotype was detected only a few times. V is TRBV6-1 and J is TRBJ2-4; D remains ambiguous. Germline V gene lookup returns CDR1 MNHNS and CDR2 SASEGT. Between the trimmed V and J ends, which lost 2 bases and 0 bases, there was a span of 5 bases. The CDR3 loop spans 14 amino acids. CDR3 sequence (DNA): TGTGCCAGCAGTGAATTTCTAGCCAAAAACATTCAGTACTTC. It yields the protein CASSEFLAKNIQYF.

By its share, this clonotype is medium-sized. The chain has TRBV6-6 and TRBJ2-6; 9 bases fit TRBD1. CDR3 length: 18 residues. V lost 2 bases and J lost 1; bases outside the gene matches: 6. Germline loops: CDR1 MNHNY, CDR2 SVGAGI (reference sequence). CDR3 coding DNA: TGTGCCAGCAGTTACCCGGGAGACAGGGGGTCTGGGGCCAACGTCCTGACTTTC. Protein product: CASSYPGDRGSGANVLTF.

Sample share makes this clonotype medium-sized. The CDR3 loop reads CASSFERSSNTEAFF. For the CDR3, the DNA is TGTGCCAGCAGTTTCGAGCGGAGCAGTAACACTGAAGCTTTCTTT. The chain uses TRBV27 and TRBJ1-1; D is ambiguous. The CDR3 loop spans 15 amino acids. Trimming pared 3 bases from V and 2 bases from J, leaving 13 bases between. CDR1 and CDR2 from the germline V gene are MNHEY and SMNVEV (reference sequence).

The chain carries TRBV6-2 or TRBV6-3 and TRBJ2-7; 9 positions match TRBD2. Trimming cost V 2 bases and J 3 bases; bases outside gene matches: 2. Germline V gene data show CDR1 as MNHEY and CDR2 as SVGEGT. This CDR3 has 14 amino acids. CDR3 nucleotides: TGTGCCAGCAGTTACCTAGCGGGGAACTACGAGCAGTACTTC. Encoded protein: CASSYLAGNYEQYF.

The genes are TRBV3-1 and TRBJ1-5, with 11 positions matching TRBD1. V trimming: 5 bases; J trimming: 7 bases; junction bases outside the gene matches: 7. CDR1 and CDR2 from the germline V gene are LGHDT and YNNKEL (reference sequence). The CDR3 sequence is 15 residues long. CDR3 in DNA: TGTGCCAGCAGCGCCTCCGGGACAGGGGGGCAGCCCCAGCATTTT. Translating gives CASSASGTGGQPQHF.

This clonotype was observed a few times. This chain uses TRBV5-4 with TRBJ1-1; 7 nucleotides match TRBD1. The trim removed 4 bases at V and 0 bases at J, leaving 12 bases unmatched. The CDR3 is 17 residues long. CDR1 and CDR2 from the germline V gene are SGHNT and YYREEE (reference sequence). The CDR3 region has the DNA TGTGCCAGCAGCCTCCCGGGACAGAAATTCATGAACACTGAAGCTTTCTTT. Amino acid sequence: CASSLPGQKFMNTEAFF. The full variable domain, in which reference TRBV5-4 and TRBJ1-1 provide the parts outside the CDR3, is ETGVTQSPTHLIKTRGQQVTLRCSSQSGHNTVSWYQQALGQGPQFIFQYYREEENGRGNFPPRFSGLQFPNYSSELNVNALELDDSALYLCASSLPGQKFMNTEAFFGQGTRLTVV.

This clonotype is judged medium-sized. The chain joins TRBV19 to TRBJ1-2; TRBD1 matches at 12 bases. The CDR3 has 16 residues. Germline loops: CDR1 LNHDA, CDR2 SQIVND (reference sequence). J gave up 7 bases and V 3 bases, and 9 bases lay outside the gene matches. In DNA form, the CDR3 reads TGTGCCAGTAGTATCTTACCGGGACAGGGGGCTTTTGGCTACACCTTC. It translates to CASSILPGQGAFGYTF.

Details on this clonotype: A much larger clone lies a single base off, so this may be a read error. This CDR3 fails to terminate in the conserved phenylalanine or tryptophan, so it likely reflects a read error. The chain employs TRBV12-3 or TRBV12-4 and TRBJ1-2; TRBD1 is a possible D gene (6 bases). V lost 4 bases and J 5 bases, leaving 17 bases between the germline ends. The CDR3 is 15 residues long. Here the CDR3 reads CASSWGGGQGYGYTL. Here the CDR3 DNA reads TGTGCCAGCAGTTGGGGCGGGGGGCAGGGTTATGGCTACACCTTA.

Comments on this clonotype: One base away lies a much larger clone, so this may be a sequencing read error. The CDR3 DNA follows: TGTGCCAGCAGTCTCAGGACGTTTAATCAGCCCCTGCATTTT. Its protein product is CASSLRTFNQPLHF. The genes are TRBV6-2 or TRBV6-3 and TRBJ1-5; D remains ambiguous. CDR3 size: 14 residues. Germline values: CDR1 MNHEY, CDR2 SVGEGT.

This clonotype appeared a few times. J is TRBJ1-1 and V is TRBV20-1, with D possibly TRBD1 on 5 matching bases. V lost 1 base to trimming and J lost 1 base, with 16 bases between them. In germline, CDR1 is DFQATT, CDR2 SNEGSKA (reference sequence). This CDR3 contains 16 residues. The CDR3 sequence: CSARGRGPGGNTEAFF. CDR3 coding DNA: TGCAGTGCTAGAGGTAGGGGCCCGGGGGGGAACACTGAAGCTTTCTTT.

This clonotype was recorded a few times. The rearrangement joins TRBV5-1 to TRBJ1-6, with TRBD1 identical over 7 bases. The length of the CDR3 is 15 residues. CDR1 and CDR2 (germline): SGHRS, YFSETQ. J was trimmed by 5 bases and V by 3 bases; bases with no gene match: 5. The CDR3 spells CASSSRDRDNSPLHF. CDR3 nucleotides: TGCGCCAGCAGCTCCCGGGACAGAGATAATTCACCCCTCCACTTT. Full variable domain (rest looked up from reference TRBV5-1 and TRBJ1-6): KAGVTQTPRYLIKTRGQQVTLSCSPISGHRSVSWYQQTPGQGLQFLFEYFSETQRNKGNFPGRFSGRQFSNSRSEMNVSTLELGDSALYLCASSSRDRDNSPLHFGNGTRLTVT.

Relative to its sample, this clonotype is medium-sized. The chain has TRBV6-1 and TRBJ1-2; D not resolved. Trimming removed 1 base at V and 4 bases at J, with 16 bases between. Germline CDR1 is MNHNS and CDR2 is SASEGT. This CDR3 comprises 16 residues. CDR3 sequence: CASSEENRAPRYGYTF. CDR3 nucleotides: TGTGCCAGCAGTGAAGAGAATAGGGCGCCCCGCTATGGCTACACCTTC.

This clonotype is termed medium-sized (0.01 to 0.1%). V gene TRBV6-5 combines with J gene TRBJ1-6; D possibly corresponds to TRBD1 (5 bases). The CDR3 runs to 15 residues. V lost 7 bases and J 10 bases, leaving 20 bases between the germline ends. Germline V lookup: CDR1 MNHEY, CDR2 SVGAGI. The CDR3 DNA reads as TGTGCCAGCACACCTGTGGGGGAGGGGAGGTCACCCCTCCACTTT. Translated: CASTPVGEGRSPLHF.

V and J are TRBV3-1 and TRBJ1-1, with no clear D. V gave up 4 bases and J gave up 5 bases, with 17 bases separating them. This CDR3 has 15 residues. Per germline, CDR1 LGHDT and CDR2 YNNKEL (reference sequence). DNA of the CDR3: TGTGCCAGCAGCCCCGGAACAGTTCTGGAGACTGAAGCTTTCTTT. Its protein product is CASSPGTVLETEAFF.

This clonotype has ten or more counts. This chain uses TRBV20-1 with TRBJ1-1, with D perhaps matching TRBD1 (5 bases). Germline V CDR1 and CDR2: DFQATT, SNEGSKA (reference sequence). The length of the CDR3 is 12 residues. V was pared by 6 bases and J by 1 base, with 9 bases between. The CDR3 is CSAGRPNTEAFF. CDR3 sequence (DNA): TGCAGTGCGGGACGGCCGAACACTGAAGCTTTCTTT.

The chain links TRBV7-3 to TRBJ2-1, with D possibly TRBD1 on 6 matching bases. Germline V gene lookup returns CDR1 SGHTA and CDR2 FQGTGA. The CDR3 is 14 amino acids. Trimming took 6 bases from V and 5 from J, leaving 14 bases between them. CDR3 residues: CASSSQGQDNEQFF. The CDR3 coding sequence is TGTGCCAGCAGTTCACAGGGTCAGGACAATGAGCAGTTCTTC.